The sequence of this TCR beta chain was determined in a study of graft-versus-host responses after intestinal transplantation. Study summary: Among the recipients, transplants were multivisceral, liver-intestinal, or isolated intestinal. Study-wide results and caveats: Recipient marrow held GvH clones, some first seen in ileum or blood. Individuals carrying graft-donor T cell macrochimerism showed high graft-versus-host to host-versus-graft clonal ratios in allografts.

Worth noting for this clone: The antigen is not known.

The CDR3 is 15 residues long. Trimming at V came to 4 bases and at J to 4 bases, leaving 5 bases not matched to a gene. Germline values: CDR1 MNHEY, CDR2 SMNVEV (reference sequence). Sequenced by immunoSEQ multiplex PCR; TCRdb stores in-frame clones only, minus some. The sample lists about 110,000 clones; 93% were seen once. The chain is built from TRBV27 and TRBJ2-1; TRBD2 matches at 9 bases. The sequencing here drew on unstimulated CD8+ T cells sorted from spleen or lymph node cells, taken before transplant. This clonotype was obtained from a human donor who was the organ donor for an intestinal transplant. DNA for the CDR3: TGTGCCAGCAGTTATGCTAGCGGGACTTACAATGAGCAGTTCTTC. It codes for CASSYASGTYNEQFF.